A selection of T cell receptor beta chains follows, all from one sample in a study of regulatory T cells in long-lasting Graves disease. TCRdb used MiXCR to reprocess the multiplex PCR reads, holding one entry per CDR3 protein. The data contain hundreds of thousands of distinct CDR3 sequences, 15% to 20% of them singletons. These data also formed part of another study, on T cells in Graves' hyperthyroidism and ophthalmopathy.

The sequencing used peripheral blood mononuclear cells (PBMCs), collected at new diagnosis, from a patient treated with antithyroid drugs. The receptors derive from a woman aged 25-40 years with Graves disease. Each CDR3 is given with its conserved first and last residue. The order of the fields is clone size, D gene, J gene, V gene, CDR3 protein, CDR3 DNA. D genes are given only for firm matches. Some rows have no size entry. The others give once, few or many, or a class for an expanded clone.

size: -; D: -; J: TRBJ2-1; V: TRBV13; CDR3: CASSFSDTQGEQFF; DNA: TGTGCCAGCAGCTTCTCTGACACGCAGGGTGAGCAGTTCTTC
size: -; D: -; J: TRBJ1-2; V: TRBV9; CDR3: CASSVRGTYGYTF; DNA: TGTGCCAGCAGCGTAAGGGGGACCTATGGCTACACCTTC
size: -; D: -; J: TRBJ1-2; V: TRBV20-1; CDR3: CSAQDSPNYGYTF; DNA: TGCAGTGCCCAAGACAGTCCTAACTATGGCTACACCTTC
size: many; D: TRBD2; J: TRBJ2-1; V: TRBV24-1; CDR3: CATSGVPGLESDEQFF; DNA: TGTGCCACCAGTGGCGTTCCGGGACTAGAATCAGATGAGCAGTTCTTC
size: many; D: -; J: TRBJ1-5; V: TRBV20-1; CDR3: CSARIGGDQPQHF; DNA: TGCAGTGCTAGAATAGGTGGGGACCAGCCCCAGCATTTT
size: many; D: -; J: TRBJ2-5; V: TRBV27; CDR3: CASSLTRGQETQYF; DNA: TGTGCCAGCAGCTTAACCCGGGGCCAAGAGACCCAGTACTTC
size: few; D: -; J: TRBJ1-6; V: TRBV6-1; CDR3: CASSTERWGNNSPLHF; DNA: TGTGCCAGCAGTACCGAACGATGGGGAAATAATTCACCCCTCCACTTT
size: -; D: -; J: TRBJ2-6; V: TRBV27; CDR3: CASGQYASGANVLTF; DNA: TGTGCCAGCGGACAATATGCCTCTGGGGCCAACGTCCTGACTTTC
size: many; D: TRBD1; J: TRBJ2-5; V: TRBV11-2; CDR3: CASSTRTGVGETQYF; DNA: TGTGCCAGCAGCACCCGGACAGGGGTGGGAGAGACCCAGTACTTC
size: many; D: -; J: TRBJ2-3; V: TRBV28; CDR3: CANSGDTDTQYF; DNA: TGTGCCAACTCAGGAGACACAGATACGCAGTATTTT
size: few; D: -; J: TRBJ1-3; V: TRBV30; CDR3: CAWSRGTNGNTIYF; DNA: TGTGCCTGGAGTCGGGGGACAAACGGAAACACCATATATTTT
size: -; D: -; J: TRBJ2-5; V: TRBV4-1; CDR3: CASSQVLGSETQYF; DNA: TGCGCCAGCAGCCAAGTTTTAGGGTCTGAGACCCAGTACTTC
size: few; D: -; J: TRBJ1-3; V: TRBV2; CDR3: CASSGRETDGNTIYF; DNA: TGTGCCAGCAGTGGAAGGGAGACAGATGGAAACACCATATATTTT
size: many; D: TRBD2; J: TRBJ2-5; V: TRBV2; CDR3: CASRRAGVGETQYF; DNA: TGTGCCAGCCGGAGGGCGGGAGTGGGGGAGACCCAGTACTTC
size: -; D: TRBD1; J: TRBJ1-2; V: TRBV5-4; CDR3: CASSLEDRGPSNYGYTF; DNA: TGTGCCAGCAGCTTGGAAGACAGGGGGCCCTCTAACTATGGCTACACCTTC
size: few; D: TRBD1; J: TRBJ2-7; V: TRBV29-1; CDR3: CSVAGGTGEQYF; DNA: TGCAGCGTTGCTGGGGGGACAGGCGAGCAGTACTTC
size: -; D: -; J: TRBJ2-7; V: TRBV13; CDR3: CASSRGGQLSSYEQYF; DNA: TGTGCCAGCAGTCGAGGCGGACAACTCAGCTCCTACGAGCAGTACTTC
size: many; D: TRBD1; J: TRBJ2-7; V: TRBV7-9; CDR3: CASSLYRGAAEQYF; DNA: TGTGCCAGCAGCCTATACAGGGGAGCGGCCGAGCAGTACTTC
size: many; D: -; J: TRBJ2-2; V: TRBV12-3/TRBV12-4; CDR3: CAGGQSKISQANTGELFF; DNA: TGTGCCGGGGGTCAATCCAAAATTAGTCAAGCGAACACCGGGGAGCTGTTTTTT
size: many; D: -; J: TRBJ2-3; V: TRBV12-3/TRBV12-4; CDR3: CASSPIVQGSRTQYF; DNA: TGTGCCAGCAGTCCGATAGTCCAGGGCTCAAGAACGCAGTATTTT
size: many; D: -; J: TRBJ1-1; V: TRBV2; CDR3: CASKRAVMNTEAFF; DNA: TGTGCCAGCAAACGGGCAGTAATGAACACTGAAGCTTTCTTT
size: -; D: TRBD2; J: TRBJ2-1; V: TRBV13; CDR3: CASTILVSGSEGYNEQFF; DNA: TGTGCCAGCACCATTCTGGTAAGCGGGAGTGAAGGCTACAATGAGCAGTTCTTC
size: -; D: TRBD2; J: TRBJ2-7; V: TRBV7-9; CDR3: CASSRLAGGIYEQYF; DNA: TGTGCCAGCAGCCGACTAGCGGGAGGGATCTACGAGCAGTACTTC
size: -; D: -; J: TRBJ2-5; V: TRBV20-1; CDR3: CNARQMRQSNQETQYF; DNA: TGCAATGCTAGACAGATGCGACAGAGTAACCAAGAGACCCAGTACTTC
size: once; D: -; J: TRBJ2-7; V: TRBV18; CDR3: CASSKVQGSAYEQYF; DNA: TGTGCCAGCTCCAAGGTACAGGGTTCCGCCTACGAGCAGTACTTC
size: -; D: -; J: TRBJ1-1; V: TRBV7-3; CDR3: CASSLGGGANTEAFF; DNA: TGTGCCAGCAGCTTGGGGGGGGGGGCGAACACTGAAGCTTTCTTT
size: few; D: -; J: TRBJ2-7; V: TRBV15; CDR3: CATSLDRTRGTKFYEQYF; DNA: TGTGCCACCAGCCTGGACCGGACTCGCGGGACGAAGTTTTACGAGCAGTACTTC
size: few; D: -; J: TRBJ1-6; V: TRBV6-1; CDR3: CASARSGGNSPLHF; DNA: TGTGCCAGCGCACGGTCTGGGGGTAATTCACCCCTCCACTTT
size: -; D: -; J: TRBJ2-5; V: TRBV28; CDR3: CAGSVAQARSQETQYF; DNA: TGTGCCGGCAGTGTCGCCCAAGCAAGAAGCCAAGAGACTCAGTACTTC
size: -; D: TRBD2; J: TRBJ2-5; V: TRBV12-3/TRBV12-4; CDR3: CDSSSTSGKFGETQYF; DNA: TGTGACAGCAGTTCGACTAGCGGGAAGTTCGGAGAGACCCAGTACTTC
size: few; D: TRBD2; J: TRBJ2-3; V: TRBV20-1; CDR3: CSAILGGRGTDTQYF; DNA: TGCAGTGCCATTTTGGGCGGGAGGGGGACAGATACGCAGTATTTT
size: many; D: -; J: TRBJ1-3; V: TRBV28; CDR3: CASSLRAGSGNTIYF; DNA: TGTGCCAGCAGTTTGAGGGCCGGCTCTGGAAACACCATATATTTT
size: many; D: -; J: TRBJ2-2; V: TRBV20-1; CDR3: CSASLPRTNTGELFF; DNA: TGCAGTGCTAGCCTTCCGCGGACGAACACCGGGGAGCTGTTTTTT
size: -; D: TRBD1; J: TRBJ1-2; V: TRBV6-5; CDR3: CASSYEGTGGVYTF; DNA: TGTGCCAGCAGTTACGAAGGGACAGGGGGAGTCTACACCTTC
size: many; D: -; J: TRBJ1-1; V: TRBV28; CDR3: CASSLVIPNTEAFF; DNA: TGTGCCAGCAGTTTAGTCATACCGAACACTGAAGCTTTCTTT
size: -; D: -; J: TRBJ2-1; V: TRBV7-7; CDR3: CASSETTYNEQFF; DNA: TGTGCTAGCAGCGAAACTACCTACAATGAGCAGTTCTTC
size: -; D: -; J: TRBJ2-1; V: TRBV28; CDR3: CASSSPPDRASSGGNNEQFF; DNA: TGTGCCAGCAGTTCTCCTCCCGACAGGGCGTCTAGCGGAGGGAACAATGAGCAGTTCTTC
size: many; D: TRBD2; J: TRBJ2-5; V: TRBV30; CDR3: CAWGTSGRQETQYF; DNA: TGTGCCTGGGGGACTAGCGGGAGGCAAGAGACCCAGTACTTC
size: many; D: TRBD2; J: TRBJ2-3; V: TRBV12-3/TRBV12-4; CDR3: CASSFSGLGTDTQYF; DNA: TGTGCCAGCAGTTTTTCTGGACTAGGCACAGATACGCAGTATTTT
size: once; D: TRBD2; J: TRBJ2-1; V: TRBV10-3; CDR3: CAIRPRTSGYEQFF; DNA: TGTGCCATCAGACCTAGGACTAGCGGGTATGAGCAGTTCTTC
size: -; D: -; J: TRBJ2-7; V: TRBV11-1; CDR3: CASSFGVGDSYEQYF; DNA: TGTGCCAGCAGCTTTGGGGTTGGGGATTCCTACGAGCAGTACTTC